This TCR beta chain is drawn from a study of T cells expressing NK-cell markers. Study-level information: Beta-chain profiling covered CD3+CD56+NKG2C+, CD3+CD56+NKG2C- and CD3+CD56-NKG2C+ sorted subsets. HCMV seropositivity characterized most of the eight sequenced donors, and seronegativity one. Study-wide results and limits: It was still unclear whether expanded NKG2C+ T cell clones were HCMV specific.

Germline V CDR1 and CDR2: SGHRS, YFSETQ. The CDR3 extends over 15 amino acids. TCRdb reprocessed the 5' RACE reads and keeps a single row for each CDR3 protein, giving no DNA. In all, the sample yields a few hundred thousand distinct CDR3 sequences. Notes on this clonotype: Its antigen is undetermined.

V is TRBV5-1 and J is TRBJ1-3. Source material: blood T cells: a sorted CD56 or NKG2C T cell subset, CD4+ or CD8+ T cells, or bulk PBMC T cells (not recorded which). This clonotype originated in a man aged 18 to 69 in good health. The CDR3 sequence is CASSLGAVSGNTIYF. Supplemented by reference TRBV5-1 and TRBJ1-3, the full variable domain reads KAGVTQTPRYLIKTRGQQVTLSCSPISGHRSVSWYQQTPGQGLQFLFEYFSETQRNKGNFPGRFSGRQFSNSRSEMNVSTLELGDSALYLCASSLGAVSGNTIYFGEGSWLTVV.